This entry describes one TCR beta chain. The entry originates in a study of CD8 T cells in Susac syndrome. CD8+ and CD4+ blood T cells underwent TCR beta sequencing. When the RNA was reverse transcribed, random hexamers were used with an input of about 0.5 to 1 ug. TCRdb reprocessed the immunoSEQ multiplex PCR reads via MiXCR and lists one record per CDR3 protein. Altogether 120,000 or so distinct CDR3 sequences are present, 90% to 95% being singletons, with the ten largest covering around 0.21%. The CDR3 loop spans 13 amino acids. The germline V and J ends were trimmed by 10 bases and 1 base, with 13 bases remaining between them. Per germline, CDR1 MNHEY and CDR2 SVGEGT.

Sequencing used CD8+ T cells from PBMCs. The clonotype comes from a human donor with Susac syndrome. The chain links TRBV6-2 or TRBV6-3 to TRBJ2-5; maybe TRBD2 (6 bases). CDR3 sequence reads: CATRRALQETQYF. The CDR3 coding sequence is TGTGCCACCAGGAGGGCTCTCCAAGAGACCCAGTACTTC.